Described below is a single T cell receptor (beta chain) sequence and its context. What it binds is unknown. This sample was taken from a study of cytomegalovirus exposure and HLA in healthy donors. Unrecorded immune exposure was likely among donors, who were nominally healthy when sampled. The primer mix had 60 Vbeta and 13 Jbeta primers. Repertoires were generated with immunoSEQ multiplex PCR, while TCRdb's copy carries only in-frame clones and drops some. The sample shows some 120,000 clones, 85% to 90% of them seen only once. Study results and caveats: Later work showed greater clonal expansion in HLA-associated TCR beta chains than in equally common others. Segments of the TCR beta V type were, in most cases, productive about 87% or about 30% of the time in an earlier analysis.

The TCR was taken from a woman aged 25 to 39 in good health and CMV-seropositive. The sample taken for sequencing was PBMCs.

In nucleotides, the CDR3 is TGTGCCAGCAGCCGCGCACGGGGACAGGGACATTCACCCCTCCACTTT. As protein: CASSRARGQGHSPLHF. This rearrangement joins TRBV11-2 to TRBJ1-6; 9 bases fit TRBD1. The V gene's germline CDR1 is SGHAT and CDR2 FQNNGV. V lost 5 bases and J lost 8; bases outside the gene matches: 10. The CDR3 spans 16 residues.